A single sample gave rise to the 30 T cell receptor beta chains below, sequenced in a study of T cells in Graves' hyperthyroidism and ophthalmopathy. There were TCR beta CDR3 regions amplified from RNA transcripts. First-round RT-PCR targeting the TCR CDR3 was performed with the HTBI primer set. TCRdb used MiXCR to reprocess the multiplex PCR reads, holding one entry per CDR3 protein. The sample lists 700,000 to 950,000 distinct CDR3 sequences; roughly a third were seen once. Sequences were obtained from blood. These receptors were obtained from a woman in her thirties or forties with Graves' hyperthyroidism.

The chain recombines TRBV14 with TRBJ1-6; D ambiguous. Germline V gene data show CDR1 as SGHDN and CDR2 as FVKESK. There are 13 residues in the CDR3. V lost 1 base and J 7 bases, leaving 5 bases between the germline ends. CDR3 amino acids: CASSQVANSPLHF. The CDR3 DNA sequence: TGTGCCAGCAGCCAAGTGGCCAATTCACCCCTCCACTTT.

This clonotype was found many times. In DNA form, the CDR3 reads TGCAGCGTTGAGATGCGCGGGACAGGGGTCAACTATGGCTACACCTTC. Encoded protein: CSVEMRGTGVNYGYTF. This chain links TRBV29-1 with TRBJ1-2; 10 nucleotides match TRBD1. Trimming cost V 3 bases and J 2 bases; bases outside gene matches: 9. The CDR3 covers 16 residues. Germline V CDR1 and CDR2: SQVTM, ANQGSEA.

As regards this clonotype: One end of the junction is discordant with germline, which a read error may explain. The gene calls are TRBV2 and TRBJ1-2; 11 bases match TRBD1. The germline V gene encodes CDR1 SNHLY and CDR2 FYNNEI. The CDR3 has 16 residues. CDR3 bases: TGTGGCAGCAGTTCATACGGACAGGGGGCAGGCTATGGCTACACCTTC. It translates to CGSSSYGQGAGYGYTF.

CDR3 in DNA: TGTGCCAGCAGCTTAGGCCTAAGCGGCTCCTACGAGCAGTACTTC. It translates to CASSLGLSGSYEQYF. The J gene is TRBJ2-7, the V gene TRBV13; D might be TRBD2 (5 bases). Between the trimmed V and J ends, which lost 0 bases and 0 bases, there was a span of 9 bases. CDR3 length equals 15 residues. Germline V gene sequence: CDR1 PRHDT, CDR2 FYEKMQ (reference sequence).

This chain connects TRBV24-1 to TRBJ2-2; 15 bases line up with TRBD2. The length of the CDR3 is 18 residues. V trimming: 0 bases; J trimming: 6 bases; junction bases outside the gene matches: 4. Germline V gives CDR1 KGHDR, CDR2 SFDVKD. The DNA of the CDR3 is TGTGCCACCAGTGATTTGAGGACTAGCGGGAGGGCTCCCGGGGAGCTGTTTTTT. Amino acid sequence: CATSDLRTSGRAPGELFF.

This clonotype was seen at least ten times. The chain combines TRBV9 with TRBJ2-7; TRBD1 matches at 10 bases. Germline loops: CDR1 SGDLS, CDR2 YYNGEE. The CDR3 runs to 14 residues. V shed 2 bases, J shed 3 bases, and the junction held 2 bases outside the gene matches. The CDR3 DNA is TGTGCCAGCAGCGTTGGGACAGGGGTCTACGAGCAGTACTTC. This sequence encodes CASSVGTGVYEQYF.

This clonotype was detected only a few times. V gene TRBV10-3 combines with J gene TRBJ2-3; 7 nucleotides align to TRBD2. V gave up 5 bases and J gave up 1 base; unmatched junction bases: 6. The length of the CDR3 is 15 residues. Looked up from germline, CDR1 is ENHRY and CDR2 is SYGVKD. The CDR3 loop is CAISLSGIGTDTQYF. CDR3 bases: TGTGCCATCAGTTTAAGCGGGATAGGCACAGATACGCAGTATTTT.

This clonotype was recorded many times. This sequence joins TRBV7-2 and TRBJ1-5, with D hard to call. The germline gives CDR1 SGHTA, CDR2 FQGNSA. V was clipped by 5 bases and J by 3 bases, with 8 bases between them. The CDR3 has 13 amino acids. The CDR3 loop reads CASSASANQPQHF. CDR3 DNA sequence: TGTGCCAGCAGCGCGTCAGCCAATCAGCCCCAGCATTTT.

Concerning this clonotype: A much larger clone differs by one base, so this may be a read error. The V gene is TRBV2, the J gene TRBJ1-4; no clear D gene. Trimming cost V 6 bases and J 10 bases, with 15 bases left between them. This CDR3 comprises 13 residues. Per the germline V gene, CDR1 is SNHLY and CDR2 is FYNNEI. The CDR3 region has the DNA TGTGCCAGCAGCCGGGCTCATCGCGGAAAACTGTTTTTT. The encoded protein is CASSRAHRGKLFF.

The V gene is TRBV10-3, the J gene TRBJ2-2; TRBD1 matches 8 bases. There are 16 residues in the CDR3. Unmatched junction bases numbered 6, after V lost 4 bases and J lost 2 bases. Germline V lookup: CDR1 ENHRY, CDR2 SYGVKD. CDR3 region: CAISATGTGNTGELFF. In DNA form, the CDR3 reads TGTGCCATCAGTGCGACAGGGACAGGCAACACCGGGGAGCTGTTTTTT.

The rearrangement joins TRBV10-3 to TRBJ2-7, with D possibly being TRBD1 or TRBD2 (6 bases each). CDR1 is ENHRY, CDR2 SYGVKD, per germline. Trimming shortened V by 3 bases and J by 3 bases, and 12 bases separated the two germline ends. The length of the CDR3 is 14 residues. CDR3 DNA sequence: TGTGCCATCAGTGATGTCGGGGGCGGCTACGAGCAGTACTTC. Translating it yields CAISDVGGGYEQYF.

This clonotype has just a few counts. This chain uses TRBV19 with TRBJ2-2; D call uncertain. Trimming took 7 bases from V and 0 from J, leaving 12 bases between them. The CDR3 contains 15 residues. Germline V gives CDR1 LNHDA, CDR2 SQIVND (reference sequence). In nucleotides, the CDR3 is TGTGCCAGTACGACGGCCGTAACGAACACCGGGGAGCTGTTTTTT. It encodes CASTTAVTNTGELFF.

The chain uses TRBV20-1 and TRBJ2-5, with 13 bases matching TRBD2. The J call could be wrong; TRBJ2-1 is a better fit for the DNA end. Germline V gene sequence: CDR1 DFQATT, CDR2 SNEGSKA (reference sequence). The CDR3 contains 15 residues. Here the CDR3 DNA reads TGCAGTGCTGACGCCGGGACTAGCGGGATGGATGAGCAGTTCTTC. Translation gives CSADAGTSGMDEQFF.

Notes on this clonotype: A much larger clonotype is one base distant, so this may be a read error. The V and J genes are TRBV2 and TRBJ1-2; D is perhaps TRBD1 (6 bases). Germline V gene data show CDR1 as SNHLY and CDR2 as FYNNEI. CDR3 length: 13 amino acids. CDR3 region: CASRNTGLGGCTF. The CDR3 bases are TGTGCCAGCAGAAACACAGGGTTAGGTGGCTGCACCTTC.

This clonotype was seen at least ten times. The rearrangement uses TRBV5-1 and TRBJ2-7, with D uncertain. This CDR3 comprises 14 residues. Germline V lookup: CDR1 SGHRS, CDR2 YFSETQ. V was cut by 0 bases and J by 5 bases, with 12 bases left in between. CDR3 amino acids: CASSLAPAIDEQYF. CDR3 bases: TGCGCCAGCAGCTTGGCCCCTGCGATCGACGAGCAGTACTTC.

This clonotype has just a few counts. The chain links TRBV2 to TRBJ1-1; D gene uncertain. The CDR3 is made up of 14 amino acids. CDR1 is SNHLY, CDR2 FYNNEI, per germline. Trimming removed 2 bases at V and 5 bases at J, with 12 bases between. CDR3 in amino acids: CASSERRGHTEAFF. CDR3 nucleotides: TGTGCCAGCAGTGAAAGACGTGGGCATACTGAAGCTTTCTTT.

Worth noting for this clonotype: Compared with germline, one end of the junction differs, possibly owing to a read error. This chain connects TRBV2 to TRBJ1-5; 7 bases map to TRBD1. Germline CDR1 SNHLY, CDR2 FYNNEI. The CDR3 loop spans 17 amino acids. The CDR3 loop reads CASSLSAGGRSNQPRHF. In DNA, the CDR3 is TGTGCCAGCAGCTTATCTGCAGGGGGAAGAAGCAATCAGCCCCGGCATTTT. The full variable domain, completed using reference TRBV2 and TRBJ1-5, is EPEVTQTPSHQVTQMGQEVILRCVPISNHLYFYWYRQILGQKVEFLVSFYNNEISEKSEIFDDQFSVERPDGSNFTLKIRSTKLEDSAMYFCASSLSAGGRSNQPRHFGDGTRLSIL.

Ten or more counts support this clonotype. The rearrangement uses TRBV7-7 and TRBJ1-1; 9 nucleotides match TRBD1. Losses at the gene ends were 5 bases for V and 5 bases for J; bases not matched to a gene: 12. The length of the CDR3 is 16 residues. Germline lookup yields CDR1 SSHAT and CDR2 FNYEAQ (reference sequence). In nucleotides, the CDR3 is TGTGCCAGCAGCCCCGGGACAGGGAGAGGGGGGACTGAAGCTTTCTTT. Amino acids: CASSPGTGRGGTEAFF. The full variable domain, with the rest looked up from reference TRBV7-7 and TRBJ1-1, is GAGVSQSPRYKVTKRGQDVTLRCDPISSHATLYWYQQALGQGPEFLTYFNYEAQPDKSGLPSDRFSAERPEGSISTLTIQRTEQRDSAMYRCASSPGTGRGGTEAFFGQGTRLTVV.

The table lists this clonotype with many counts. Here the CDR3 reads CASVTGPGANVLTF. In DNA form, the CDR3 reads TGTGCCAGCGTTACAGGTCCCGGGGCCAACGTCCTGACTTTC. This chain links TRBV7-8 with TRBJ2-6; maybe TRBD1 (5 bases). V was pared by 8 bases and J by 4 bases, with 12 bases between. Germline assignment: CDR1 SGHVS and CDR2 FQNEAQ. This CDR3 has 14 residues.

This clonotype was observed a handful of times. The chain employs TRBV19 and TRBJ2-5; 10 nucleotides match TRBD2. V shed 3 bases and J 5 bases; nucleotides not matched to a gene: 6. The CDR3 is 15 amino acids. In germline, CDR1 is LNHDA, CDR2 SQIVND (reference sequence). DNA for the CDR3: TGTGCCAGTAGTATTGTGGTAGCGGGGGGTGAGACCCAGTACTTC. It is translated as CASSIVVAGGETQYF.

The V call is TRBV24-1, the J call TRBJ2-5, with TRBD1 as a possible D gene (5 bases). Trimming stripped 4 bases from V and 3 bases from J, with 8 bases between. Germline V gene sequence: CDR1 KGHDR, CDR2 SFDVKD. This CDR3 contains 13 residues. CDR3 DNA: TGTGCCACCAGTGAGCACAGGAAAGAGACCCAGTACTTC. This encodes CATSEHRKETQYF.

In its sample, this clonotype was seen many times. One end of the junction fails to match germline, which may point to a read error. The rearrangement links TRBV29-1 to TRBJ2-5, with D uncertain. Germline CDR1 reads SQVTM; CDR2 reads ANQGSEA. This CDR3 region has 15 residues. The CDR3 is CSVEGSRAYQETQYF. The CDR3 coding sequence is TGCAGCGTCGAAGGGTCCCGGGCTTACCAAGAGACCCAGTACTTC.

Notes on this clonotype: A much larger clone is a single base away; this may be a read error. V is TRBV9 and J is TRBJ1-1, with D unresolved. This CDR3 contains 14 residues. Germline V gene data show CDR1 as SGDLS and CDR2 as YYNGEE. The germline V and J ends were trimmed by 3 bases and 6 bases, with 15 bases remaining between them. The chain's CDR3 is CASSAPGTGAEAFF. DNA of the CDR3: TGTGCCAGCAGCGCCCCGGGTACTGGAGCTGAAGCTTTCTTT.

The V and J genes are TRBV4-3 and TRBJ2-6; D call uncertain. Germline CDR1 and CDR2: LGHNA and YSLEER. CDR3 length: 14 residues. V was trimmed by 6 bases and J by 1 base, leaving 7 bases between them. The CDR3 sequence: CASSKASGANVLTF. The CDR3 DNA sequence: TGCGCCAGCAGTAAGGCATCTGGGGCCAACGTCCTGACTTTC.

V usage is TRBV30 and J usage is TRBJ1-2; D is undetermined. V gave up 2 bases and J gave up 7 bases, with 17 bases separating them. Germline CDR1 is GTSNPN and CDR2 is SVGIG (reference sequence). The CDR3 contains 14 residues. Written as DNA, the CDR3 is TGTGCCTGGAGTTTGGAGGAGGGCTGGGGTGGCTACACCTTC. Protein: CAWSLEEGWGGYTF.

The sample holds a few counts of this clonotype. The V call is TRBV9, the J call TRBJ1-5; D is ambiguous. The V gene lost 4 bases and the J gene lost 9 bases, with 17 bases spanning the gap. Germline CDR1 reads SGDLS; CDR2 reads YYNGEE. The CDR3 extends over 14 amino acids. CDR3 sequence reads: CASSQSFYSLPQHF. The CDR3 DNA reads as TGTGCCAGCAGCCAGTCGTTTTACAGCTTGCCCCAGCATTTT.

This sequence joins TRBV7-2 and TRBJ2-7; 10 positions agree with TRBD2. Germline CDR1 is SGHTA and CDR2 is FQGNSA. The CDR3 is made up of 17 amino acids. Trimming at V came to 1 base and at J to 1 base, leaving 7 bases not matched to a gene. CDR3 sequence reads: CASSLVAGGFYSYEQYF. The CDR3 nucleotides are TGTGCCAGCAGCTTAGTAGCGGGAGGATTCTATTCCTACGAGCAGTACTTC.

Note on this clonotype: This could be a read error, since a much larger clone is one nucleotide away. It is likely a read error, because the conserved phenylalanine at the end of the CDR3 is missing. The genes are TRBV7-2 and TRBJ2-5; TRBD1 or TRBD2 may be the D gene (5 bases each). Looked up from germline, CDR1 is SGHTA and CDR2 is FQGNSA. The CDR3 loop spans 13 amino acids. Between the trimmed V and J ends, which lost 6 bases and 1 base, there was a span of 9 bases. This CDR3 reads CASSGGSQETQYL. In nucleotides, the CDR3 is TGTGCCAGCAGTGGGGGAAGCCAAGAGACCCAGTACCTC.

This clonotype has ten or more counts. This sequence joins TRBV7-9 and TRBJ1-2; TRBD1 agrees at 8 bases. The V gene's germline CDR1 is SEHNR and CDR2 FQNEAQ (reference sequence). This CDR3 region has 14 residues. V shed 1 base, J shed 6 bases, and the junction held 4 bases outside the gene matches. Here the CDR3 reads CASSLGTGQDGYTF. The CDR3 DNA reads as TGTGCCAGCAGCTTAGGGACAGGGCAAGATGGCTACACCTTC. Looking up the rest from reference TRBV7-9 and TRBJ1-2 gives the full variable domain: DTGVSQNPRHKITKRGQNVTFRCDPISEHNRLYWYRQTLGQGPEFLTYFQNEAQLEKSRLLSDRFSAERPKGSFSTLEIQRTEQGDSAMYLCASSLGTGQDGYTFGSGTRLTVV.

The V call is TRBV7-8, the J call TRBJ2-2, with 7 bases lining up with TRBD1. V lost 0 bases and J lost 5; bases outside the gene matches: 6. The CDR3 spans 16 residues. Germline CDR1 reads SGHVS; CDR2 reads FQNEAQ. This CDR3 is CASSLARQGVTGELFF. For the CDR3, the DNA is TGTGCCAGCAGCTTAGCGCGCCAGGGGGTAACCGGGGAGCTGTTTTTT.